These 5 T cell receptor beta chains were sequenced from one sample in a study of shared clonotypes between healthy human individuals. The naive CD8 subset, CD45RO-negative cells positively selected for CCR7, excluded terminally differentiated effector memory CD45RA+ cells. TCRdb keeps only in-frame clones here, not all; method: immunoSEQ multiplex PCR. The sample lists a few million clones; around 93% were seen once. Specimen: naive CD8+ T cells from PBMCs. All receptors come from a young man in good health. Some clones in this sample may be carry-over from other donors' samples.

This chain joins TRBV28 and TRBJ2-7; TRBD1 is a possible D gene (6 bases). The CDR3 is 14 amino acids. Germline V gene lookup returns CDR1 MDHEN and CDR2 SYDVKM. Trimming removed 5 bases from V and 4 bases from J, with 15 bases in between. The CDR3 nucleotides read TGTGCCAGCAGTCCAATCCGGGACACATACGAGCAGTACTTC. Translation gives CASSPIRDTYEQYF.

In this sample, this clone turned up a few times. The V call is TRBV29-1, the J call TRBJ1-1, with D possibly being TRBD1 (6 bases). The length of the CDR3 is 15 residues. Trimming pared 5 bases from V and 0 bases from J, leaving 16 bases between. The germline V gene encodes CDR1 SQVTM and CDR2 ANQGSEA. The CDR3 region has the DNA TGCAGCGTTTTCTTAGGCGACAGGATGAACACTGAAGCTTTCTTT. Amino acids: CSVFLGDRMNTEAFF.

Here the CDR3 DNA reads TGTGCCACCAGCGACCGACCAGGGGTCACCGGGGAGCTGTTTTTT. Protein product: CATSDRPGVTGELFF. V gene TRBV15 combines with J gene TRBJ2-2; D perhaps matches TRBD1 (6 bases). Germline-derived CDR1 and CDR2 are LNHNV and YYDKDF (reference sequence). The CDR3 runs 15 residues. The V end lost 5 bases, the J end lost 4 bases, and 14 bases lay between the germline ends.

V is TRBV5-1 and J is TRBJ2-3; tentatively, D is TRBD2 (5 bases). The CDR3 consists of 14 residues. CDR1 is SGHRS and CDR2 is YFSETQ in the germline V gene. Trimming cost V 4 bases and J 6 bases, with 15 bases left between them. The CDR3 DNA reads TGCGCCAGCAGCAACGGACTGGGCGGGGATACGCAGTATTTT. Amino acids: CASSNGLGGDTQYF.

DNA for the CDR3: TGTGCCAGCACCGCCCGGGACGTAGCTAACTATGGCTACACCTTC. Its translation is CASTARDVANYGYTF. The chain employs TRBV28 and TRBJ1-2, with D possibly matching TRBD1 (5 bases). The CDR3 totals 15 residues. V lost 7 bases and J 0 bases, leaving 15 bases between the germline ends. Germline CDR1 is MDHEN and CDR2 is SYDVKM.